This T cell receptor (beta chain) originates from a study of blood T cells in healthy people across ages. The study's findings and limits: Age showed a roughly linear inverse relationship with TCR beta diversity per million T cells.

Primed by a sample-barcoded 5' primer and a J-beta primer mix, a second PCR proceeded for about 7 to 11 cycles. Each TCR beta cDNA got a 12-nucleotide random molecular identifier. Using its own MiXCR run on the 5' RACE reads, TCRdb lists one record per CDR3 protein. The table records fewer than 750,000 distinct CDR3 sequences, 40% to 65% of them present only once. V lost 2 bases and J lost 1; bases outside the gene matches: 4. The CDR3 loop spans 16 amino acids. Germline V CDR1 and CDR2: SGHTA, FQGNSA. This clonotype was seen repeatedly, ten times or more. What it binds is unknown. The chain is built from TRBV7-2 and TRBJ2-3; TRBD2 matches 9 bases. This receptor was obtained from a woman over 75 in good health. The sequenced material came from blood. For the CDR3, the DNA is TGTGCCAGCAGCTTACCCCGGACTAGCGGCACAGATACGCAGTATTTT. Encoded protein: CASSLPRTSGTDTQYF.